This T cell receptor beta chain derives from a study of T cells in localized non-small cell lung cancer. On this clone itself: Antigen unknown.

Repertoires were generated with immunoSEQ multiplex PCR, while TCRdb's copy carries only in-frame clones and drops some. Of about 35,000 clones in the sample, about 90% were seen once. Study-wide points: Adjacent uninvolved lung tissue had the highest T cell clonality, exceeding tumor. Higher blood T cell density went with longer overall survival.

Germline V gene sequence: CDR1 MNHEY, CDR2 SVGAGI. The CDR3 spans 11 residues. Trimming took off 5 bases at V and 8 bases at J, with 8 bases between the two ends. The chain links TRBV6-5 to TRBJ2-3, with D maybe TRBD2 (5 bases). The specimen was peripheral blood, collected before any cancer treatment. This TCR derives from a man between 40 and 70 years old with stage I lung adenocarcinoma. The CDR3 DNA reads TGTGCCAGCAGTAATAGCGCTACGCAGTATTTT. It translates to CASSNSATQYF.